This T cell receptor beta chain was sequenced for a study of blood T cell repertoires in COVID-19. For the study at large: Acute-phase and convalescent COVID-19 samples originated in the United States, Italy and Spain.

The V and J ends lost 5 bases and 0 bases respectively, with 11 bases between them. The CDR3 runs to 15 residues. The germline CDR1 and CDR2 sequences are SGHTA and FQGTGA. Only in-frame clones appear in the TCRdb table, and some are missing; sequencing was by immunoSEQ multiplex PCR. The sample has some 110,000 clones; approximately 80% are singletons. The specimen sequenced was peripheral blood. The receptor was derived from a woman between 65 and 79 years old with acute or convalescent COVID-19. The rearrangement joins TRBV7-3 to TRBJ2-1; D uncertain. The CDR3 sequence: CASSPNGDSYNEQFF. In DNA, the CDR3 is TGTGCCAGCAGCCCCAACGGTGACTCCTACAATGAGCAGTTCTTC.